This TCR beta chain was obtained from a study of cytomegalovirus exposure and HLA in healthy donors. Across the whole study: Earlier findings included some 100 million unique TCR beta sequences obtained from about 170 million T cells. Study-wide results and limits: Testing in vitro showed a few CMV-associated chains specific for CMV antigens.

The PCR employed 60 Vbeta primers together with 13 Jbeta primers. Original processing methods: Per a later analysis, the number of unique TCR beta chains was about 78 million, of which around 9.9 million were shared. Assay used: immunoSEQ multiplex PCR; TCRdb lists only in-frame clones, some missing. V and J calls and clone size are as listed in that table; D and trimming were resolved from the DNA. The repertoire includes tens of thousands of clones, about 71% of them detected once, and 15% to 20% sits in the top ten. The V gene lost 5 bases and the J gene lost 2 bases, with 13 bases spanning the gap. From germline, CDR1 is MNHEY and CDR2 SMNVEV (reference sequence). CDR3 length: 15 amino acids. Of note for this clone: The antigen remains undetermined.

This clonotype was sampled from a woman aged 60 to 75 in good health and CMV-seropositive. The sequencing input was PBMCs. This chain uses TRBV27 with TRBJ2-4; tentative D call: TRBD1 (6 bases). CDR3 bases: TGTGCCAGCAGTCCGCTTCAGGGGTCCAAAAACATTCAGTACTTC. It translates to CASSPLQGSKNIQYF.